This record looks at one TCR beta chain sequence and its context. Clinical history reported by participants formed the basis on which cohorts were assigned. Two negative PCRs, clearance, or symptom resolution had been documented for recovered Cohort 3 donors. The data were taken from a study of blood T cell repertoires in COVID-19. Study-level background: PBMCs, B-cell-depleted T cells, or T cells were the source of the cDNA or gDNA that made up the material.

From germline, CDR1 is MNHEY and CDR2 SVGAGI. This CDR3 comprises 14 residues. Trimming at V came to 6 bases and at J to 3 bases, leaving 6 bases not matched to a gene. Method: immunoSEQ multiplex PCR; TCRdb's copy keeps in-frame clones and lacks some. The sample consists of about 170,000 clones, under 85% of them appearing once. The V gene is TRBV6-5, the J gene TRBJ2-3; 7 nucleotides agree with TRBD2. The clonotype comes from a middle-aged man who had recovered from COVID-19. The sample comprised PBMCs or T cells enriched from blood (not recorded which). The CDR3 loop is CASREVGGTDTQYF. For the CDR3, the DNA is TGTGCCAGCAGGGAGGTGGGGGGGACAGATACGCAGTATTTT.